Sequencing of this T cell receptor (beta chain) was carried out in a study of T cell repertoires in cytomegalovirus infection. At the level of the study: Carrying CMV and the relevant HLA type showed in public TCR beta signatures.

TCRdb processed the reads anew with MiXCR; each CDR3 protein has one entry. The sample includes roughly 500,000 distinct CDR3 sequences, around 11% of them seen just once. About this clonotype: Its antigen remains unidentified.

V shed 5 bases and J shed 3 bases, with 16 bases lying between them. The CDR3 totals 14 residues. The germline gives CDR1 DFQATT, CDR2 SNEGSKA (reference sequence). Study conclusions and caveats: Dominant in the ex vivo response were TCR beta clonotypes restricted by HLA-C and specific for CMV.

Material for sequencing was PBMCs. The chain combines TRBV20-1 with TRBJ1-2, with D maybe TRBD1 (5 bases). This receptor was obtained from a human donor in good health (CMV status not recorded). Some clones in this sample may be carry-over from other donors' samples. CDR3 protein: CSASWGTDYYGYTF. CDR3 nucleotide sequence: TGCAGTGCTTCCTGGGGCACCGATTACTATGGCTACACCTTC.